One and the same sample provided the 25 T cell receptor beta chains below, sequenced in a study of glioma-infiltrating T cells after dendritic cell vaccination. Using immunoSEQ multiplex PCR, the repertoire was profiled, and TCRdb retains in-frame clones only, with some absent. The profile shows 80,000 to 100,000 clones, 79% of them singletons. This specimen consisted of blood, obtained before dendritic cell vaccination. These receptors were taken from a human donor with glioblastoma.

This clone was detected only once. The chain recombines TRBV9 with TRBJ1-2, with TRBD1 as a possible D gene (6 bases). Per the germline V gene, CDR1 is SGDLS and CDR2 is YYNGEE. V was clipped by 3 bases and J by 2 bases, with 8 bases between them. CDR3 length equals 13 residues. CDR3 in amino acids: CASSGGPNYGYTF. The CDR3 DNA follows: TGTGCCAGCAGCGGGGGGCCGAACTATGGCTACACCTTC.

The chain recombines TRBV4-2 with TRBJ1-5; 11 bases line up with TRBD1. Germline V gene lookup returns CDR1 LGHNA and CDR2 YNFKEQ. Losses at the gene ends were 1 base for V and 6 bases for J; bases not matched to a gene: 2. The CDR3 covers 15 residues. CDR3 residues: CASSQGGQGAQPQHF. The CDR3 DNA follows: TGTGCCAGCAGCCAAGGTGGACAGGGGGCTCAGCCCCAGCATTTT.

The rearrangement links TRBV2 to TRBJ2-1; 9 bases are a match to TRBD1. Trimming removed 7 bases from V and 4 bases from J; junction bases left unmatched: 14. CDR3 length: 17 amino acids. Germline V CDR1 and CDR2: SNHLY, FYNNEI. CDR3 sequence: CASNPGTGLWTYNEQFF. The CDR3 DNA reads as TGTGCCAGCAATCCCGGGACAGGGCTTTGGACATACAATGAGCAGTTCTTC.

The chain employs TRBV9 and TRBJ2-1; 8 bases are shared with TRBD2. The germline V gene encodes CDR1 SGDLS and CDR2 YYNGEE. V was clipped by 0 bases and J by 9 bases; unmatched bases: 14. The length of the CDR3 is 17 residues. The CDR3 bases are TGTGCCAGCAGCGTAGGATCGGGAGGGACCCAGCTTCCTGAGCAGTTCTTC. Its translation: CASSVGSGGTQLPEQFF.

The gene calls are TRBV6-1 and TRBJ2-1; 9 bases line up with TRBD1. The germline V gene encodes CDR1 MNHNS and CDR2 SASEGT. With 7 bases clipped from V and 8 bases from J, the junction kept 9 bases outside the gene matches. The length of the CDR3 is 14 residues. CDR3 loop: CASNLRDRVHEQFF. CDR3 DNA sequence: TGTGCCAGCAACCTCCGGGACAGGGTACATGAGCAGTTCTTC.

The V gene is TRBV18, the J gene TRBJ2-7, with TRBD1 matching over 9 bases. V trimming: 3 bases; J trimming: 6 bases; junction bases outside the gene matches: 6. The CDR3 consists of 14 residues. Germline lookup yields CDR1 KGHSH and CDR2 LQKENI. The CDR3 region is CASSPTGGMGEQYF. For the CDR3, the DNA is TGTGCCAGCTCACCGACAGGGGGGATGGGCGAGCAGTACTTC.

The chain employs TRBV30 and TRBJ2-7; 8 nucleotides agree with TRBD2. Germline V lookup: CDR1 GTSNPN, CDR2 SVGIG (reference sequence). Trimming cost V 0 bases and J 7 bases; bases outside gene matches: 8. The CDR3 runs to 14 residues. CDR3 nucleotides: TGTGCCTGGAGTGTACTGCTAGCGGGTGGGGAGCAGTACTTC. It encodes CAWSVLLAGGEQYF.

The rearrangement joins TRBV11-3 to TRBJ1-1; D gene uncertain. In germline, CDR1 is SGHNT, CDR2 YENEEA. The V end lost 5 bases, the J end lost 1 base, and 8 bases lay between the germline ends. The CDR3 is made up of 13 amino acids. The chain's CDR3 is CASSPNENTEAFF. CDR3 nucleotide sequence: TGTGCCAGCAGCCCTAACGAGAACACTGAAGCTTTCTTT.

The rearrangement joins TRBV18 to TRBJ1-1, with D possibly being TRBD1 (6 bases). V shed 5 bases and J shed 5 bases, with 12 bases lying between them. Germline CDR1 and CDR2: KGHSH and LQKENI. This CDR3 is built from 13 residues. CDR3 in DNA: TGTGCCAGCTCAACAGACAGGTCTACTGAAGCTTTCTTT. Amino acid sequence: CASSTDRSTEAFF.

The chain uses TRBV2 and TRBJ1-2, with D unclear. Trimming stripped 9 bases from V and 2 bases from J, with 10 bases between. There are 12 residues in the CDR3. Germline V gene data show CDR1 as SNHLY and CDR2 as FYNNEI. CDR3 loop: CAREVVNYGYTF. CDR3 nucleotides: TGTGCCAGAGAGGTGGTGAACTATGGCTACACCTTC. Together with reference TRBV2 and TRBJ1-2, the CDR3 gives the full variable domain: EPEVTQTPSHQVTQMGQEVILRCVPISNHLYFYWYRQILGQKVEFLVSFYNNEISEKSEIFDDQFSVERPDGSNFTLKIRSTKLEDSAMYFCAREVVNYGYTFGSGTRLTVV.

Only a few counts were recorded for this clone. V is TRBV28 and J is TRBJ2-5; 8 bases agree with TRBD1. CDR3 size: 16 residues. V lost 6 bases and J lost 5; bases outside the gene matches: 14. Germline V gene sequence: CDR1 MDHEN, CDR2 SYDVKM. The CDR3 nucleotides read TGTGCCAGCAGCACCACCAGGACAGGGCAATGGGAGACCCAGTACTTC. As protein: CASSTTRTGQWETQYF.

This clone appeared a few times. The genes are TRBV19 and TRBJ2-7; 10 nucleotides align to TRBD1. The trim removed 6 bases at V and 5 bases at J, leaving 7 bases unmatched. CDR1 and CDR2 from the germline V gene are LNHDA and SQIVND (reference sequence). The CDR3 is 14 amino acids. Written as DNA, the CDR3 is TGTGCCAGTAGCCAAAGGGACAGGGGTGACGAGCAGTACTTC. This translates into CASSQRDRGDEQYF.

V usage is TRBV7-8 and J usage is TRBJ1-2; 7 positions match TRBD1. Trimming at V came to 4 bases and at J to 2 bases, leaving 1 base not matched to a gene. This CDR3 contains 13 residues. The V gene's germline CDR1 is SGHVS and CDR2 FQNEAQ. DNA for the CDR3: TGTGCCAGCAGCTCGACAGGGAACTATGGCTACACCTTC. Its translation: CASSSTGNYGYTF. Using reference TRBV7-8 and TRBJ1-2 for the parts outside the CDR3, the full variable domain is GAGVSQSPRYKVAKRGQDVALRCDPISGHVSLFWYQQALGQGPEFLTYFQNEAQLDKSGLPSDRFFAERPEGSVSTLKIQRTQQEDSAVYLCASSSTGNYGYTFGSGTRLTVV.

This clone appeared a single time. The chain recombines TRBV27 with TRBJ2-5; weak D call: TRBD2 (6 bases). Germline loops: CDR1 MNHEY, CDR2 SMNVEV (reference sequence). Between the trimmed V and J ends, which lost 3 bases and 2 bases, there was a span of 10 bases. The CDR3 is made up of 14 amino acids. CDR3 bases: TGTGCCAGCAGTTTCGCGGGGTGGCAAGAGACCCAGTACTTC. Residues: CASSFAGWQETQYF.

This clone was seen only a few times. The V gene is TRBV4-1, the J gene TRBJ1-3; D not resolved. Trimming shortened V by 2 bases and J by 0 bases, and 8 bases separated the two germline ends. Germline values: CDR1 MGHRA, CDR2 YSYEKL. This CDR3 comprises 15 residues. The CDR3 loop is CASSQSVSSGNTIYF. The CDR3 coding sequence is TGCGCCAGCAGCCAATCGGTGAGCTCTGGAAACACCATATATTTT.

The chain carries TRBV29-1 and TRBJ1-2, with D perhaps TRBD1 (5 bases). With 3 bases removed from V and 3 bases from J, the gap between germline ends came to 14 bases. The CDR3 is 14 amino acids. Looked up from germline, CDR1 is SQVTM and CDR2 is ANQGSEA. The CDR3: CSVDRGEQYYGYTF. Here the CDR3 DNA reads TGCAGCGTTGACCGGGGGGAACAGTACTATGGCTACACCTTC.

The chain uses TRBV6-4 and TRBJ1-2; 8 bases are a match to TRBD1. Germline V gene sequence: CDR1 MRHNA, CDR2 SNTAGT. This CDR3 spans 16 amino acids. V was pared by 0 bases and J by 7 bases, with 10 bases of the junction left unmatched. DNA for the CDR3: TGTGCCAGCAGTGACTCAATGGACAGGGCTATAGGTGGCTACACCTTC. Translation gives CASSDSMDRAIGGYTF.

The chain recombines TRBV18 with TRBJ1-3; D is ambiguous. With 3 bases removed from V and 0 bases from J, the gap between germline ends came to 12 bases. CDR3 length: 16 residues. CDR1 is KGHSH, CDR2 LQKENI, per germline. The chain's CDR3 is CASSPLDWSSGNTIYF. In DNA form, the CDR3 reads TGTGCCAGCTCACCTTTGGACTGGAGCTCTGGAAACACCATATATTTT.

The chain couples TRBV5-1 to TRBJ2-5, with TRBD2 as a possible D gene (5 bases). Trimming left V 4 bases short and J 0 bases short, with 10 bases between. CDR3 length: 14 amino acids. Germline V gene sequence: CDR1 SGHRS, CDR2 YFSETQ. The CDR3 nucleotides are TGCGCCAGCAGCCCGGGATTGTACCAAGAGACCCAGTACTTC. Amino acids: CASSPGLYQETQYF. The full variable domain, completed using reference TRBV5-1 and TRBJ2-5, is KAGVTQTPRYLIKTRGQQVTLSCSPISGHRSVSWYQQTPGQGLQFLFEYFSETQRNKGNFPGRFSGRQFSNSRSEMNVSTLELGDSALYLCASSPGLYQETQYFGPGTRLLVL.

This sequence joins TRBV6-4 and TRBJ2-2; TRBD2 matches at 7 bases. Germline assignment: CDR1 MRHNA and CDR2 SNTAGT. The V and J ends lost 5 bases and 2 bases, in that order; junction bases with no gene match: 2. CDR3 size: 14 residues. Written as DNA, the CDR3 is TGTGCCAGCAGTAGCGGGGTTAACACCGGGGAGCTGTTTTTT. It translates to CASSSGVNTGELFF.

The rearrangement uses TRBV28 and TRBJ1-5; unclear D gene. Germline V gene sequence: CDR1 MDHEN, CDR2 SYDVKM. The CDR3 is 15 amino acids. Trimming removed 5 bases at V and 0 bases at J, with 11 bases between. The CDR3 DNA sequence: TGTGCCAGCAGTCCCCCGTCCAGTAGCAATCAGCCCCAGCATTTT. It encodes CASSPPSSSNQPQHF.

V usage is TRBV6-5 and J usage is TRBJ2-5; 9 nucleotides line up with TRBD2. Germline assignment: CDR1 MNHEY and CDR2 SVGAGI. The CDR3 runs to 15 residues. J gave up 7 bases and V 0 bases, and 6 bases lay outside the gene matches. CDR3 nucleotides: TGTGCCAGCAGTTACTCGGCGGGAGGGAAGGGGACCCAGTACTTC. Its translation is CASSYSAGGKGTQYF.

This chain joins TRBV7-2 and TRBJ1-5, with D possibly being TRBD1 (5 bases). Germline CDR1 reads SGHTA; CDR2 reads FQGNSA. CDR3 size: 17 residues. V lost 0 bases and J 7 bases, leaving 19 bases between the germline ends. The CDR3 DNA reads TGTGCCAGCAGCTTAGCAGGAAGGTTAGGGGTGGGGCAGCCCCAGCATTTT. Protein sequence: CASSLAGRLGVGQPQHF.

The chain joins TRBV19 to TRBJ1-1; D might be TRBD1 (5 bases). The CDR3 runs to 12 residues. Trimming stripped 10 bases from V and 6 bases from J, with 15 bases between. Germline V CDR1 and CDR2: LNHDA, SQIVND (reference sequence). The DNA of the CDR3 is TGTGCCACCTCTTGGCGGGGCTCTGAAGCTTTCTTT. This codes for CATSWRGSEAFF.

The chain has TRBV4-1 and TRBJ2-3, with 9 nucleotides matching TRBD1. This CDR3 region has 15 residues. Germline assignment: CDR1 MGHRA and CDR2 YSYEKL. V lost 1 base, J lost 15 bases, and 14 bases stayed unmatched. The CDR3 region has the DNA TGCGCCAGCAGCCAAGCTTCGTGGGGGGGGACAGGGTCATATTTT. Protein: CASSQASWGGTGSYF.